This T cell receptor (beta chain) stems from a study of T cell repertoires in cytomegalovirus infection (dated by TCRdb to between 2019 and 2020). About the investigation overall: The peptide stimulations were aimed at well-studied HLA-B-restricted epitopes as well as recently identified HLA-C-restricted CMV epitopes, whose presentation resists viral immunomodulation. Because public TCR beta signatures pointed to carriage of CMV infection together with the matching HLA type, the HLA type of each donor mattered for the analysis. Study-wide conclusions, independent of this receptor: The ex vivo response was dominated by HLA-C-restricted CMV-specific TCR beta clonotypes, which also provided the single most frequent clonotype in two of eight donors. Cumulative frequency of public TCR beta family members discriminated carriers of CMV infection plus the relevant HLA type in this cohort and an independent approximately 370-donor cohort.

For this clonotype: The target of this receptor is not known. Per-base quality was not reported, and no clone a single base away is much larger than it.

CDR1 is given as DFQATT and CDR2 as SNEGSKA, both from the germline V gene (reference sequence). Relative to germline, V is 5 bases shorter and J is 4 bases shorter, with 10 bases between their ends. Taken from cysteine to phenylalanine, the CDR3 has 12 residues. Solely the CDR3 DNA is kept, with 36 bases framed from the first base. The sequencer listed for this sample is Illumina HiSeq 1500. TCRdb reran the public reads through fastp at Q25 and MiXCR, keeping productive beta chains. Rows with one shared CDR3 protein collapse into an entry with the most common genes and DNA. The sample records hundreds of thousands of distinct CDR3 sequences, approximately 32% of which are singletons. The top ten constitute roughly an eighth of the sample. In light of the paper, this sample's treatment or condition label describes: in vitro stimulation with specific CMV peptide epitopes to enrich CMV-specific T cells.

The sequence was collected from a human donor in good health (CMV status not recorded). Some clones in this sample may be carry-over from other donors' samples. The chain is made from TRBV20-1 and TRBJ2-3; no D segment can be confidently identified. This specimen was cultured CD8+ T cells from PBMCs, taken from culture after CMV antigen stimulation. The DNA reads as follows: TGCAGTGCTCCCAAGGGCGCAGATACGCAGTATTTT. Its amino acids are CSAPKGADTQYF.